This T cell receptor (beta chain) was sequenced during a study of blood T cell repertoires in COVID-19. The germline V gene has CDR1 LGHNA and CDR2 YSLEER. This CDR3 is 14 amino acids long. The J segment lost 2 bases and the V segment lost 2 bases, leaving 3 bases of the junction unmatched. Repertoires were generated with immunoSEQ multiplex PCR, while TCRdb's copy carries only in-frame clones and drops some. The sample shows fewer than 45,000 clones, less than 90% of them seen only once. What was sequenced was peripheral blood. This sequence originates from a man aged 55 to 70 with COVID-19, enrolled during active disease. The chain couples TRBV4-3 to TRBJ2-7; TRBD1 matches 7 bases. For the CDR3, the DNA is TGCGCCAGCAGCCAACGACAGGGAACCTACGAGCAGTACTTC. Translation: CASSQRQGTYEQYF.